These T cell receptor beta chains were read from a single sample in a study of blood T cell repertoires in COVID-19. Profiled with immunoSEQ multiplex PCR; TCRdb holds only in-frame clones, not every one. The sample carries roughly 250,000 clones, approximately 91% recorded once. The specimen was PBMCs or T cells enriched from blood (not recorded which). These receptors all come from a woman in her forties with acute COVID-19. Both conserved end residues are part of each CDR3. The order of the fields is D gene, J gene, clone size, V gene, CDR3 length, CDR3 DNA, CDR3 protein. A D gene is named only where the DNA matches it firmly. The size entry is marked missing in some rows and otherwise reads once, few, many or a size class.

-,TRBJ1-5,-,TRBV5-8,13,TGTGCCAGCAGCAATGAACAGGCCCGTGCCCAGCATTTT,CASSNEQARAQHF
-,TRBJ2-5,-,TRBV29-1,16,TGCAGCGTTTACCGAACGGGCAGGGGATGGCAAGAGACCCAGTACTTC,CSVYRTGRGWQETQYF
TRBD1,TRBJ1-5,once,TRBV28,14,TGTGCCAGCAGTCTGGGACAGGCGAATCAGCCCCAGCATTTT,CASSLGQANQPQHF
-,TRBJ1-3,-,TRBV3-1/TRBV3-2,15,TGTGCCAGCAGCCGACGACAGAACTCTGGAAACACCATATATTTT,CASSRRQNSGNTIYF
-,TRBJ1-4,-,TRBV19,16,TGTGCCAGTAGTGGACACGTCAAAGGAACTAATGAAAAACTGTTTTTT,CASSGHVKGTNEKLFF
TRBD1,TRBJ2-7,-,TRBV5-6,14,TGTGCCAGCAGTACAGACAGGGAAGGCTACGAGCAGTACTTC,CASSTDREGYEQYF
-,TRBJ2-5,-,TRBV20-1,10,TGCAGTGCCGAGGCGGAGACCCAGTACTTC,CSAEAETQYF
TRBD2,TRBJ2-2,-,TRBV5-1,17,TGCGCCAGCAGGTCGGTCGGTAGCGGGAGAGGGACCGGGGAGCTGTTTTTT,CASRSVGSGRGTGELFF
TRBD1,TRBJ2-1,-,TRBV7-8,18,TGTGCCAGCAGCTTGTGGCCGGACAGGACACATTTCTACAATGAGCAGTTCTTC,CASSLWPDRTHFYNEQFF
TRBD1,TRBJ1-1,-,TRBV7-2,16,TGTGCCAGCAGCTTACGGGGACAGGGGGGTCACACTGAAGCTTTCTTT,CASSLRGQGGHTEAFF
TRBD1,TRBJ2-1,-,TRBV27,16,TGTGCCAGCAGTTTATTCACAGGGGGCAAATACAATGAGCAGTTCTTC,CASSLFTGGKYNEQFF
-,TRBJ2-3,-,TRBV18,14,TGTGCCAGCTCCCAAGGACTAAGCACAGATACGCAGTATTTT,CASSQGLSTDTQYF
-,TRBJ2-1,few,TRBV2,12,TGTGCCAGCCGAGAATTCTTCAATGAGCAGTTCTTC,CASREFFNEQFF
-,TRBJ1-6,-,TRBV9,14,TGTGCCAGCGGCCGGGACACACCTAATTCACCCCTCCACTTT,CASGRDTPNSPLHF
-,TRBJ1-5,once,TRBV28,14,TGTGCCAGCAGTTTGCACATTAGCGGTCAGCCCCAGCATTTT,CASSLHISGQPQHF
TRBD1,TRBJ2-3,-,TRBV7-9,15,TGTGCCAGCAGGATAGGGACAGGAGACACAGATACGCAGTATTTT,CASRIGTGDTDTQYF
TRBD1,TRBJ2-7,-,TRBV19,15,TGTGCCAGTAGTATAGAAGAGGGGGCGACCTACGAGCAGTACTTC,CASSIEEGATYEQYF
TRBD1,TRBJ1-1,-,TRBV7-8,15,TGTGCCAGCAGCCGCCGACAGGGTTTGAACACTGAAGCTTTCTTT,CASSRRQGLNTEAFF
TRBD1,TRBJ2-3,-,TRBV24-1,16,TGTGCCACCAGTGACCCGGGACAGAGAAGCACAGATACGCAGTATTTT,CATSDPGQRSTDTQYF
-,TRBJ1-6,-,TRBV9,14,TGTGCCAGCAGCGTAGGTGGGGGGTATTCACCCCTCCACTTT,CASSVGGGYSPLHF
-,TRBJ2-2,-,TRBV3-1/TRBV3-2,17,TGTGCCAGCAGCCAAAAACACCAACTAGCTGGCACCGGGGAGCTGTTTTTT,CASSQKHQLAGTGELFF
TRBD1,TRBJ2-7,-,TRBV6-6,14,TGTGCCAGCAGCCGAGGACAGGGAGAAGGCGAGCAGTACTTC,CASSRGQGEGEQYF
-,TRBJ2-6,once,TRBV5-4,15,TGTGCCAGCAGCTGGGACAACTCTGGGGCCAACGTCCTGACTTTC,CASSWDNSGANVLTF
TRBD1,TRBJ1-6,-,TRBV5-6,17,TGTGCCAGCAGCCCTGGGACAGGGGGACGCGGATACTCACCCCTCCACTTT,CASSPGTGGRGYSPLHF
-,TRBJ2-7,-,TRBV12-3/TRBV12-4,12,TGTGCCAGCAGTTTTCCCCCGGGGGAGCAGTACTTC,CASSFPPGEQYF
-,TRBJ2-7,-,TRBV7-2,14,TGTGCCAGCAGCTTATTTCTCGGGGTCTACGAGCAGTACTTC,CASSLFLGVYEQYF
TRBD2,TRBJ2-1,once,TRBV7-8,17,TGTGCCAGCAGCCCTGCGGGGACTAGCGGGAGCCTGGATGAGCAGTTCTTC,CASSPAGTSGSLDEQFF
TRBD2,TRBJ2-7,-,TRBV2,15,TGTGCCAGCACCTCAGCTAGCGGGAGTTCCTACGAGCAGTACTTC,CASTSASGSSYEQYF
-,TRBJ2-1,-,TRBV28,17,TGTGCCAGCAGTACCCCGGGACTTTCGATTCTGGGCAATGAGCAGTTCTTC,CASSTPGLSILGNEQFF
-,TRBJ1-3,-,TRBV5-4,14,TGTGCCAGCAGCCTCCAGGGGTCTGGAAACACCATATATTTT,CASSLQGSGNTIYF
-,TRBJ2-1,-,TRBV7-2,15,TGTGCCAGCAGCCAGCGCGGAGGAAGGTGGAATGAGCAGTTCTTC,CASSQRGGRWNEQFF
-,TRBJ1-1,once,TRBV19,13,TGTGCCAGTAGTATTGAGAGGAACACTGAAGCTTTCTTT,CASSIERNTEAFF
TRBD2,TRBJ2-1,-,TRBV9,17,TGTGCCAGCAGCGCCGCGACTAGCGGAACCTCCTACAATGAGCAGTTCTTC,CASSAATSGTSYNEQFF
TRBD1,TRBJ2-5,-,TRBV25-1,14,TGTGCCAGCAGTGATTCAGGGGGATGGGAGACCCAGTACTTC,CASSDSGGWETQYF
-,TRBJ2-1,-,TRBV30,13,TGTGCCTGGAGTACTGGCGGGGTTAATGAGCAGTTCTTC,CAWSTGGVNEQFF
TRBD1,TRBJ1-6,few,TRBV28,14,TGTGCCAGCAGGGGACAGCAAGTTAATTCACCCCTCCACTTT,CASRGQQVNSPLHF
-,TRBJ1-3,once,TRBV29-1,13,TGCAGCGTTTCGCAGGGGTCTGGAAACACCATATATTTT,CSVSQGSGNTIYF
TRBD1,TRBJ1-2,-,TRBV2,13,TGTGCCAGCAGACCACAGGGGGACTATGGCTACACCTTC,CASRPQGDYGYTF
TRBD1,TRBJ1-4,-,TRBV7-9,15,TGTGCCAGCAGCCTAAGGGGGACAGGAGGGGAAAAACTGTTTTTT,CASSLRGTGGEKLFF
TRBD1,TRBJ2-5,-,TRBV10-3,15,TGTGCCATCAGTGGGGGACAGGGGCCGAGGGAGACCCAGTACTTC,CAISGGQGPRETQYF
-,TRBJ2-5,-,TRBV10-1,15,TGCGCCAGCAGTGTCCAGTTGTCGGGAGTAGAGACCCAGTACTTC,CASSVQLSGVETQYF
-,TRBJ1-1,-,TRBV7-2,16,TGTGCCAGCAGCTCCCAACCGGGACAAATGAACACTGAAGCTTTCTTT,CASSSQPGQMNTEAFF
TRBD1,TRBJ1-2,many,TRBV7-8,20,TGTGCCAGCAGCTCGCGTTTCTCTATGAAACAGGGGGAAGGGCTGAGCGGCTACACCTTC,CASSSRFSMKQGEGLSGYTF